Following are 16 T cell receptor beta chains from one sample sequenced in a study of beta chain features in type 1 diabetes. Expressed TCRB transcripts were sequenced, since all the RNA that had been isolated was reverse transcribed. Only in-frame clones appear in the TCRdb table, and some are missing; sequencing was by immunoSEQ multiplex PCR. The table lists more than 300,000 clones, around 8% of them singletons. The specimen sequenced was central memory CD4+ T cells from blood. These receptors all stem from a woman aged 18 to 35 in good health.

The V and J genes are TRBV7-2 and TRBJ1-2, with D unresolved. Germline CDR1 and CDR2: SGHTA and FQGNSA. The CDR3 loop spans 13 amino acids. Trimming cost V 5 bases and J 0 bases, with 7 bases left between them. This chain's CDR3 is CASSPDTNYGYTF. Here the CDR3 DNA reads TGTGCCAGCAGCCCAGACACTAACTATGGCTACACCTTC.

V gene TRBV7-2 combines with J gene TRBJ2-2; D is ambiguous. Per the germline V gene, CDR1 is SGHTA and CDR2 is FQGNSA. V dropped 3 bases and J dropped 6 bases, with 8 bases sitting between them. There are 13 residues in the CDR3. The DNA for the CDR3 is TGTGCCAGCAGCTTCCCCCCACCCGGGGAGCTGTTTTTT. Translating gives CASSFPPPGELFF.

This clone came up many times. V is TRBV29-1 and J is TRBJ2-1, with TRBD2 identical over 7 bases. Trimming at V came to 7 bases and at J to 8 bases, leaving 14 bases not matched to a gene. Germline loops: CDR1 SQVTM, CDR2 ANQGSEA. The CDR3 is made up of 14 amino acids. The CDR3 coding sequence is TGCAGCGCTCAAGGACTAGGGACGTTTGATGAGCAGTTCTTC. Protein: CSAQGLGTFDEQFF.

This chain connects TRBV4-1 to TRBJ2-7, with D maybe TRBD2 (5 bases). Trimming removed 4 bases from V and 0 bases from J, with 10 bases in between. This CDR3 is 14 amino acids long. Germline values: CDR1 MGHRA, CDR2 YSYEKL. Here the CDR3 DNA reads TGCGCCAGCAGCCGCGGGCTTAGCTCCTACGAGCAGTACTTC. Amino acid sequence: CASSRGLSSYEQYF.

Only a few counts were recorded for this clone. CDR3 residues: CASSLLSSTDTQYF. CDR3 sequence (DNA): TGTGCCAGCAGCTTGTTGTCTAGCACAGATACGCAGTATTTT. The V and J genes are TRBV5-6 and TRBJ2-3; D not resolved. Germline CDR1 and CDR2: SGHDT and YYEEEE. Deletions cut 1 base from V and 0 bases from J, with 6 bases between. This CDR3 is built from 14 residues.

At least ten counts were recorded for this clone. DNA for the CDR3: TGCGCCAGCAGCCGAGGGACCTCCACCTACGAGCAGTACTTC. Its translation is CASSRGTSTYEQYF. The J gene is TRBJ2-7, the V gene TRBV4-3, with D possibly being TRBD1 or TRBD2 (5 bases each). CDR3 length: 14 residues. Germline assignment: CDR1 LGHNA and CDR2 YSLEER. Trimming shortened V by 4 bases and J by 2 bases, and 12 bases separated the two germline ends.

This rearrangement joins TRBV5-1 to TRBJ2-7, with 8 bases identical to TRBD1. This CDR3 has 16 amino acids. The junction had 12 bases not matched to a gene; V was cut back by 4 bases and J by 3 bases. From germline, CDR1 is SGHRS and CDR2 YFSETQ. CDR3 region: CASSLGTGGGYYEQYF. The CDR3 DNA is TGCGCCAGCAGCCTCGGGACAGGCGGAGGATACTACGAGCAGTACTTC. Full variable domain (rest looked up from reference TRBV5-1 and TRBJ2-7): KAGVTQTPRYLIKTRGQQVTLSCSPISGHRSVSWYQQTPGQGLQFLFEYFSETQRNKGNFPGRFSGRQFSNSRSEMNVSTLELGDSALYLCASSLGTGGGYYEQYFGPGTRLTVT.

This clone was seen a few times. The J gene is TRBJ2-2, the V gene TRBV7-9, with 12 bases identical to TRBD2. Germline V gene lookup returns CDR1 SEHNR and CDR2 FQNEAQ (reference sequence). Germline trimming cut 5 bases from V and 6 bases from J; bases unmatched to any gene: 7. The CDR3 spans 16 residues. The CDR3 sequence: CASSLWTSGIPGELFF. The CDR3 coding sequence is TGTGCCAGCAGCCTATGGACTAGCGGGATACCCGGGGAGCTGTTTTTT.

This clone occurred a few times. The chain joins TRBV10-1 to TRBJ2-3, with no clear D. The CDR3 runs to 14 residues. Trimming removed 5 bases at V and 2 bases at J, with 11 bases between. Germline V lookup: CDR1 WNHNN, CDR2 SYGVQD (reference sequence). DNA of the CDR3: TGCGCCAGCAGTACAAGTCCCAACACAGATACGCAGTATTTT. Translated: CASSTSPNTDTQYF.

This clone was seen more than once but under ten times. V usage is TRBV27 and J usage is TRBJ1-2; 9 bases map to TRBD1. The CDR3 extends over 14 amino acids. J gave up 4 bases and V 8 bases, and 8 bases lay outside the gene matches. Germline V gene sequence: CDR1 MNHEY, CDR2 SMNVEV (reference sequence). The CDR3 bases are TGTGCCAGCTGTTCGGGACAGGGAAGCTATGGCTACACCTTC. Amino acid sequence: CASCSGQGSYGYTF.

This clone was observed a handful of times. This sequence joins TRBV18 and TRBJ2-3; D is ambiguous. The germline CDR1 and CDR2 sequences are KGHSH and LQKENI. The CDR3 is made up of 11 amino acids. V shed 3 bases and J shed 5 bases, with 3 bases lying between them. The CDR3 protein is CASSPVDTQYF. The DNA of the CDR3 is TGTGCCAGCTCACCGGTAGATACGCAGTATTTT.

V gene TRBV25-1 combines with J gene TRBJ1-3; TRBD1 might be the D (5 bases). V was pared by 4 bases and J by 7 bases, with 20 bases between. The germline V gene has CDR1 MGHDK and CDR2 SYGVNS. This CDR3 spans 16 amino acids. CDR3 sequence reads: CASSGMSRGIRNTIYF. Written as DNA, the CDR3 is TGTGCCAGCAGTGGGATGAGTAGGGGAATACGGAACACCATATATTTT. The complete variable domain, with remaining parts taken from reference TRBV25-1 and TRBJ1-3, reads EADIYQTPRYLVIGTGKKITLECSQTMGHDKMYWYQQDPGMELHLIHYSYGVNSTEKGDLSSESTVSRIRTEHFPLTLESARPSHTSQYLCASSGMSRGIRNTIYFGEGSWLTVV.

This clone has more than one count but fewer than ten. V and J are TRBV7-2 and TRBJ2-3; 8 bases are shared with TRBD1. Germline V gives CDR1 SGHTA, CDR2 FQGNSA. V lost 6 bases, J lost 0 bases, and 8 bases stayed unmatched. This CDR3 comprises 16 residues. CDR3 coding DNA: TGTGCCAGCAGACGGACAGGGATAACTAGCACAGATACGCAGTATTTT. Protein sequence: CASRRTGITSTDTQYF.

This clone was counted between two and nine times. V gene TRBV11-2 combines with J gene TRBJ2-1; 12 bases are shared with TRBD2. This CDR3 region has 16 residues. Germline V CDR1 and CDR2: SGHAT, FQNNGV. The junction had 9 bases not matched to a gene; V was cut back by 4 bases and J by 8 bases. The CDR3 bases are TGTGCCAGCAGCTCTGCTAGCGGGAGGGCTAGCGATGAGCAGTTCTTC. Translation: CASSSASGRASDEQFF.

Only a few counts were recorded for this clone. The chain has TRBV7-2 and TRBJ2-3, with 12 bases that match TRBD2. The germline CDR1 and CDR2 sequences are SGHTA and FQGNSA. V was clipped by 0 bases and J by 5 bases; unmatched bases: 12. The CDR3 sequence is 19 residues long. CDR3 amino acids: CASSLAPFTSGRPGDTQYF. CDR3 DNA sequence: TGTGCCAGCAGCTTAGCTCCGTTTACTAGCGGGAGGCCCGGAGATACGCAGTATTTT.

This chain uses TRBV19 with TRBJ1-2; D remains unclear. V was trimmed by 9 bases and J by 8 bases, leaving 16 bases between them. From germline, CDR1 is LNHDA and CDR2 SQIVND (reference sequence). This CDR3 region has 12 residues. The CDR3 reads CASANFGLGYTF. DNA of the CDR3: TGTGCCAGCGCTAACTTTGGGCTCGGCTACACCTTC. The whole variable domain, filled in from reference TRBV19 and TRBJ1-2, reads DGGITQSPKYLFRKEGQNVTLSCEQNLNHDAMYWYRQDPGQGLRLIYYSQIVNDFQKGDIAEGYSVSREKKESFPLTVTSAQKNPTAFYLCASANFGLGYTFGSGTRLTVV.